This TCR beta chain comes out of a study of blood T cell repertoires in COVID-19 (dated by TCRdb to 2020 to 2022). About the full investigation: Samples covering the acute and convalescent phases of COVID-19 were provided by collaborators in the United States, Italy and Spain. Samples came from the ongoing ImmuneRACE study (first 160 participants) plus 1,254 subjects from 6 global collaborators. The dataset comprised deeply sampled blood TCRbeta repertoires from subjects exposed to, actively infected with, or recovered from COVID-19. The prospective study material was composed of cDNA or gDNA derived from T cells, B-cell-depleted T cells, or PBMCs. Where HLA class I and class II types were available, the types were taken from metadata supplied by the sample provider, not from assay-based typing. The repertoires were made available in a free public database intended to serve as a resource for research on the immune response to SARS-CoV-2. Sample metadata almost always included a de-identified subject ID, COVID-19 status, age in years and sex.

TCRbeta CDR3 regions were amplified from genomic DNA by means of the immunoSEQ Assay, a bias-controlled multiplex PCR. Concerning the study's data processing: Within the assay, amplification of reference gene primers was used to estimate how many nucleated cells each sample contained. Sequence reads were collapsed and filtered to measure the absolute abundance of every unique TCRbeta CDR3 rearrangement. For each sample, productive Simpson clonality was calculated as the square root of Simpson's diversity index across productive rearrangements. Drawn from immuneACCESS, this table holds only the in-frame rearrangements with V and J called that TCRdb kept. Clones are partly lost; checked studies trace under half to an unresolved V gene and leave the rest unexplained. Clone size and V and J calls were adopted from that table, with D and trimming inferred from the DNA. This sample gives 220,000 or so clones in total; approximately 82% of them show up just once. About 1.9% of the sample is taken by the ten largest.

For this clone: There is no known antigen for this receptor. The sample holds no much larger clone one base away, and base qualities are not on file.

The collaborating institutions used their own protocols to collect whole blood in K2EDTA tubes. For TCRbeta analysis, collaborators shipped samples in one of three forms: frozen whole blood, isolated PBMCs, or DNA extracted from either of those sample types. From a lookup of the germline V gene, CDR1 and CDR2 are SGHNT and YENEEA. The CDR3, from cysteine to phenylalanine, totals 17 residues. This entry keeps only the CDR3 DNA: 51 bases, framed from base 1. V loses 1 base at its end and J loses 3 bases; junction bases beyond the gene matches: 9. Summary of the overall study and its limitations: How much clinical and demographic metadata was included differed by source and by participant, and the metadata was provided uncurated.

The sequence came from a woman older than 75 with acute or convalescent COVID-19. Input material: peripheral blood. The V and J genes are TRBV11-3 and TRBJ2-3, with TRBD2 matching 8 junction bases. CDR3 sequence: CASSLGSESGGTDTQYF. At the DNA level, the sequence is TGTGCCAGCAGCTTAGGGTCAGAAAGCGGGGGAACAGATACGCAGTATTTT.